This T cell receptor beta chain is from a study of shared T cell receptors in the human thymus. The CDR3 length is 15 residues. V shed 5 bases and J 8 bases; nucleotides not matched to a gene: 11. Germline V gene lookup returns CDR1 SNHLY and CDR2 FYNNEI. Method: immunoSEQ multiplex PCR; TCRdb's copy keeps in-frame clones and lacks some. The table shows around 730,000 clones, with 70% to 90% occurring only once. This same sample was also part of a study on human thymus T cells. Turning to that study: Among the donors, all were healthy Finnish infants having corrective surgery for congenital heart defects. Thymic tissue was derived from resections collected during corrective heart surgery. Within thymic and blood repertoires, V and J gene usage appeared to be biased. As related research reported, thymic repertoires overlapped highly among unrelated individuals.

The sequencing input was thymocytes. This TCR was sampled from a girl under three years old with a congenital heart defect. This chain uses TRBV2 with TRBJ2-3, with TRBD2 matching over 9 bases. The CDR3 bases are TGTGCCAGCAGTCAGGGTAGCGGGGGCGGTGGTACGCAGTATTTT. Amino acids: CASSQGSGGGGTQYF.